Here is one TCR beta chain with its context. The sample belongs to a study of blood T cell repertoires in COVID-19. Authors' methods: Estimated nucleated cell counts came from reference gene primer amplification. Profiling relied on immunoSEQ multiplex PCR, and the TCRdb table lists in-frame clones only, not all of them. V and J calls and clone size are as listed in that table; D and trimming were resolved from the DNA. The sample has about 250,000 clones, roughly 86% seen once. Recruits, aged roughly 18 to 95 years, lived in 20 to 30 US areas. Participants' own reports of clinical history determined their cohort assignment. The material sequenced was PBMCs or T cells enriched from blood (not recorded which). This clonotype was obtained from a woman aged 25-40 years with acute COVID-19.

CDR3: CASRSGLSDYGYTF. For the CDR3, the DNA is TGCGCCAGCAGGAGTGGCCTAAGCGACTATGGCTACACCTTC. This chain connects TRBV5-1 to TRBJ1-2; D call uncertain. Germline CDR1 and CDR2: SGHRS and YFSETQ. The CDR3 length is 14 residues. Trimming pared 5 bases from V and 3 bases from J, leaving 14 bases between.